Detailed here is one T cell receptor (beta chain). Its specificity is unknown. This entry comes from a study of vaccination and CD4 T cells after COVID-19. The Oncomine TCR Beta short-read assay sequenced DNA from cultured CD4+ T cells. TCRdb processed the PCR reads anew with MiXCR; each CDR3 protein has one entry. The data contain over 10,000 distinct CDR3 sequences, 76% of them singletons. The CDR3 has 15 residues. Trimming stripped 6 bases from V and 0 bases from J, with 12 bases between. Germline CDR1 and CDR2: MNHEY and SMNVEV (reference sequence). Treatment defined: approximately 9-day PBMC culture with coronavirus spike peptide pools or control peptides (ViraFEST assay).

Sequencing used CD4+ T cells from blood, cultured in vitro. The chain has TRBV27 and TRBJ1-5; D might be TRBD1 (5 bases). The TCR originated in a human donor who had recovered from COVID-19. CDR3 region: CASRYSGASNQPQHF. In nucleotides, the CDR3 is TGTGCCAGCAGATATTCCGGGGCTAGCAATCAGCCCCAGCATTTT.